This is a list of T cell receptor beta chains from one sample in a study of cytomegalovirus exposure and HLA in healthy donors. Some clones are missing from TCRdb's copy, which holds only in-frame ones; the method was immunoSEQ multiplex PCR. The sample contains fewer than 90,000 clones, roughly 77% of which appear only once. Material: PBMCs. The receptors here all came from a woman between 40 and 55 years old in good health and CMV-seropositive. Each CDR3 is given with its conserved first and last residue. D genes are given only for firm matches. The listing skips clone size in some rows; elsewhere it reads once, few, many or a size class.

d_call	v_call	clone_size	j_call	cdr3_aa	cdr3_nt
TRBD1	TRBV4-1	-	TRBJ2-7	CASSQDGQGLGEEQYF	TGCGCCAGCAGCCAAGACGGACAGGGTTTGGGCGAGGAGCAGTACTTC
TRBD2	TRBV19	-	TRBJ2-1	CASSIVAGGSYNEQFF	TGTGCCAGTAGTATAGTAGCGGGGGGTTCCTACAATGAGCAGTTCTTC
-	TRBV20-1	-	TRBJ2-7	CSARRVDLEYF	TGCAGTGCTCGCCGTGTCGACTTAGAATACTTC
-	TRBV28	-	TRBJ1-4	CASSFSQAKLFF	TGTGCCAGCAGTTTTTCACAGGCAAAACTGTTTTTT
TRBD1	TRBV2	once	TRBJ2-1	CASSEERGLSNEQFF	TGTGCCAGCAGTGAAGAGAGGGGGCTGTCAAATGAGCAGTTCTTC
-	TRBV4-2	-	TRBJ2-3	CASSQDQAGRASDTQYF	TGTGCCAGCAGCCAAGATCAGGCGGGAAGGGCTTCAGATACGCAGTATTTT
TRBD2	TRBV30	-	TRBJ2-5	CAWGPGGVQETQYF	TGTGCCTGGGGGCCTGGGGGGGTCCAAGAGACCCAGTACTTC
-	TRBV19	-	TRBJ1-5	CASSVQGRNQPQHF	TGTGCCAGTAGTGTCCAGGGAAGGAATCAGCCCCAGCATTTT
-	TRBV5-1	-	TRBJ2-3	CASRFRQPGTDTQYF	TGCGCCAGCAGGTTTCGACAACCAGGCACAGATACGCAGTATTTT
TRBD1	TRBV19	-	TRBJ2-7	CASSKGQGTPYEQYF	TGTGCCAGTAGTAAGGGACAGGGGACCCCCTACGAGCAGTACTTC
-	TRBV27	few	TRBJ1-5	CASRDSQYSNQPQHF	TGTGCCAGCAGGGACAGCCAATATAGCAATCAGCCCCAGCATTTT
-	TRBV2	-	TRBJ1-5	CASRVGHNNQPQHF	TGTGCCAGCAGGGTGGGACACAACAATCAGCCCCAGCATTTT
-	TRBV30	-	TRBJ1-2	CAWSDLIGTNANYGYTF	TGTGCCTGGAGTGACCTTATCGGGACAAACGCTAACTATGGCTACACCTTC
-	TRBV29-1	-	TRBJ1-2	CSVGAGWGYTF	TGCAGCGTTGGAGCAGGGTGGGGCTACACCTTC
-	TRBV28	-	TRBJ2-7	CASTLGGFYEQYF	TGTGCCAGCACCTTAGGGGGTTTCTACGAGCAGTACTTC
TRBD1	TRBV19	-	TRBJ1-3	CASTQTGGSGNTIYF	TGTGCCAGTACCCAGACAGGGGGTTCTGGAAACACCATATATTTT
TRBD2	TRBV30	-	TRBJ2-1	CAWSEFSGGAGYEQFF	TGTGCCTGGAGTGAGTTTAGCGGGGGGGCCGGGTATGAGCAGTTCTTC
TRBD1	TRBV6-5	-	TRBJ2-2	CASSYSGQGAGELFF	TGTGCCAGCAGTTACTCTGGACAGGGGGCCGGGGAGCTGTTTTTT
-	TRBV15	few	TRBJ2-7	CATSSRVNYEQYF	TGTGCCACCAGCAGCCGGGTCAACTACGAGCAGTACTTC
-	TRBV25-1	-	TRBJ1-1	CASSEPGMNTEAFF	TGTGCCAGCAGTGAGCCGGGGATGAACACTGAAGCTTTCTTT
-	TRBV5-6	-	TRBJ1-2	CASSLVAGANYGYTF	TGTGCCAGCAGCTTGGTGGCGGGGGCTAACTATGGCTACACCTTC
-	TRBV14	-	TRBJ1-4	CASSQGSWQGEKLFF	TGTGCCAGCAGCCAAGGCTCGTGGCAGGGCGAAAAACTGTTTTTT
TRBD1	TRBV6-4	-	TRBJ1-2	CASSEGARGLDGYTF	TGTGCCAGCAGTGAAGGAGCCAGGGGGCTTGATGGCTACACCTTC
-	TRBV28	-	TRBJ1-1	CASSLTKGAGNTEAFF	TGTGCCAGCAGTTTAACGAAAGGGGCTGGGAACACTGAAGCTTTCTTT
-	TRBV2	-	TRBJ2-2	CASSPLPLYTGELFF	TGTGCCAGCAGCCCCCTCCCCCTCTACACCGGGGAGCTGTTTTTT
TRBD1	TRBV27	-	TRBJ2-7	CASSWDRSYEQYF	TGTGCCAGCAGTTGGGACAGGAGTTACGAGCAGTACTTC
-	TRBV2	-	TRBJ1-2	CASSFAPVNYGYTF	TGTGCCAGCAGTTTTGCACCAGTTAACTATGGCTACACCTTC
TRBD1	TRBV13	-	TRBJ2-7	CASSRRTGSSYEQYF	TGTGCCAGCAGCCGCCGGACAGGGAGCTCCTACGAGCAGTACTTC
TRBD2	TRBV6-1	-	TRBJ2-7	CASSEAYRTSAVRF	TGTGCCAGCAGTGAAGCGTATCGGACTAGCGCCGTTCGATTC
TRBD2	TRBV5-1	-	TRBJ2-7	CASSLGLAGASPYEQYF	TGCGCCAGCAGCTTGGGACTAGCGGGGGCTTCCCCCTACGAGCAGTACTTC
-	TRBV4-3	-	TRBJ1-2	CASSPTAGLKYGYTF	TGCGCCAGCAGCCCCACGGCAGGGTTGAAGTATGGCTACACCTTC
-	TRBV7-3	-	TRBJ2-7	CASSPPGQSTKQYF	TGTGCCAGCAGCCCCCCCGGACAGAGTACCAAGCAGTACTTC
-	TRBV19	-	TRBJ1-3	CASRSGQGGRNTIYF	TGTGCCAGTAGATCTGGGCAGGGAGGTAGAAACACCATATATTTT
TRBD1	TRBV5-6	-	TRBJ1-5	CAGSTGVGYSNQPQHF	TGTGCCGGGTCCACAGGGGTCGGGTATAGCAATCAGCCCCAGCATTTT
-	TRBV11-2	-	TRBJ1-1	CASSLAGEAFF	TGTGCCAGCAGCTTGGCGGGTGAAGCTTTCTTT
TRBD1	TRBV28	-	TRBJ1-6	CALRATGDLNSPLHF	TGTGCCTTACGAGCGACAGGGGACCTAAATTCACCCCTCCACTTT
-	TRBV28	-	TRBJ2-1	CASSPRQVTYNEQFF	TGTGCCAGCAGCCCGAGACAGGTAACCTACAATGAGCAGTTCTTC
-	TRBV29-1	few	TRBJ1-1	CSVVDSTEAFF	TGCAGCGTTGTGGACAGCACTGAAGCTTTCTTT
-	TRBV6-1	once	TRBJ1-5	CASSEVTGEGQPQHF	TGTGCCAGCAGTGAAGTCACCGGGGAAGGGCAGCCCCAGCATTTT
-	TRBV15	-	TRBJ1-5	CATSRAFDRYSNQPQHF	TGTGCCACCAGCAGGGCATTCGACAGGTATAGCAATCAGCCCCAGCATTTT
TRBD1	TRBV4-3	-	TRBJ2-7	CASSRYPGTGDEQYF	TGCGCCAGCAGCCGATATCCCGGGACAGGGGACGAGCAGTACTTC
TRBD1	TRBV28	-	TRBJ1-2	CASSFRGRVYGYTF	TGTGCCAGCAGTTTTAGGGGGCGCGTCTATGGCTACACCTTC
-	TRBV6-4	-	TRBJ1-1	CASRGSNTEAFF	TGTGCCAGCCGGGGGAGTAACACTGAAGCTTTCTTT
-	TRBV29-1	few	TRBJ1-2	CSVFDYGYTF	TGCAGCGTTTTCGACTATGGCTACACCTTC
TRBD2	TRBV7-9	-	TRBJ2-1	CASSLAGLDNEQFF	TGTGCCAGCAGCTTAGCGGGACTAGATAATGAGCAGTTCTTC
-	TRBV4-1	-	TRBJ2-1	CASSQEDGSLSSYNEQFF	TGCGCCAGCAGCCAAGAGGATGGTAGCCTGAGCTCCTACAATGAGCAGTTCTTC
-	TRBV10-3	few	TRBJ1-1	CAIGGASGANTEAFF	TGTGCCATCGGGGGTGCTAGCGGAGCCAACACTGAAGCTTTCTTT
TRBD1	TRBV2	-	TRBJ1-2	CASSGGGQGFYGYTF	TGTGCCAGCTCCGGCGGGGGACAGGGGTTTTATGGCTACACCTTC
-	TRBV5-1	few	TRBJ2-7	CASSLGGKRLDYEQYF	TGCGCCAGCAGCTTGGGGGGCAAAAGACTAGACTACGAGCAGTACTTC
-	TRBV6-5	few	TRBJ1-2	CASSYAGAGAYGYTF	TGTGCCAGCAGTTACGCAGGGGCTGGGGCCTATGGCTACACCTTC
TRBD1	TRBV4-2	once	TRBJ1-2	CASSHPGQGGYGYTF	TGTGCCAGCAGCCATCCCGGACAGGGTGGCTATGGCTACACCTTC
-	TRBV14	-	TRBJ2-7	CASSQNLETAETYEQYF	TGTGCCAGCAGCCAAAACCTTGAGACAGCCGAAACCTACGAGCAGTACTTC
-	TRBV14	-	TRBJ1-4	CASSPWVGADEKLFF	TGTGCCAGCAGCCCTTGGGTGGGAGCCGATGAAAAACTGTTTTTT
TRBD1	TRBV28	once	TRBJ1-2	CASGQAYGYTF	TGTGCCAGCGGACAGGCCTATGGCTACACCTTC
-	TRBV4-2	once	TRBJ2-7	CASTISDGIGYEQYF	TGTGCCAGCACCATCTCTGACGGGATAGGGTACGAGCAGTACTTC